This T cell receptor beta chain came from a study of Graves' ophthalmopathy and Graves' hyperthyroidism. The authors amplified TCR beta CDR3 regions, and they did so from RNA transcripts for repertoire sequencing. First-round RT-PCR used HTBI primers; second-round multiplex PCR followed. TCRdb used MiXCR to reprocess the multiplex PCR reads, holding one entry per CDR3 protein. The sample records approximately 500,000 distinct CDR3 sequences, roughly an eighth being singletons. Study-wide results and limits: Most thyroid-expanded clonotypes exceeding 0.001 frequency were also found in blood.

This clonotype was observed at least ten times. Its antigen is currently unknown. Germline assignment: CDR1 LNHDA and CDR2 SQIVND (reference sequence). The CDR3 covers 15 residues. Losses at the gene ends were 9 bases for V and 3 bases for J; bases not matched to a gene: 9. Source material: blood. The TCR was taken from a woman in her 30s with Graves' ophthalmopathy. The chain uses TRBV19 and TRBJ1-5, with 9 bases matching TRBD1. CDR3 residues: CASRRGTGNNQPQHF. As DNA, the CDR3 is TGTGCCAGCCGTAGGGGGACAGGGAACAATCAGCCCCAGCATTTT.